Given below is one T cell receptor (beta chain) in context. Without the conserved terminal phenylalanine or tryptophan, this CDR3 likely stems from a read error. The sample belongs to a study of tumor-infiltrating lymphocytes in primary liver carcinoma. Taking roughly 20-32 mg of unsorted bulk tissue, the authors co-extracted RNA and DNA. The patients, who had chronic HBV infection, were treatment-naive (untreated). Researchers generated TCR beta cDNA from 500 to 600 ng of total RNA, relying on a constant-region primer. Construction of TCR beta libraries relied on three successive nested multiplex PCR rounds employing slightly modified ARM-PCR. Each CDR3 protein gets one entry after TCRdb re-called the multiplex PCR reads with MiXCR. The sample consists of roughly 49,000 distinct CDR3 sequences, less than 75% of them appearing once. Sequenced material: liver tumor tissue from sampling region 5. Subset indicated: tumor region T5, tumor centre. This sequence originates from a middle-aged man with primary liver carcinoma and hepatitis B virus infection.

CDR3 sequence reads: CGVERTDYNEQFS. CDR3 DNA: TGCGGCGTCGAACGGACGGACTACAATGAGCAGTTCTCC. The J gene is TRBJ2-1, the V gene TRBV29-1; D call uncertain. This CDR3 contains 13 residues. Germline V gene sequence: CDR1 SQVTM, CDR2 ANQGSEA.